A selection of T cell receptor beta chains follows, all from one sample in a study of patients and donors after allogeneic stem cell transplantation. A single record per CDR3 protein comes from TCRdb applying MiXCR to the RT-PCR reads. Among more than 150,000 distinct CDR3 sequences listed, about 40% were seen once. The sequenced sample was blood, either unsorted or a sorted T cell fraction (not recorded which). The receptors here all came from a human donor who was either an allogeneic HSCT recipient or a stem cell or donor lymphocyte infusion donor (not recorded which). It is not recorded whose cells these are; they may come from a transplant donor. Both conserved end residues are part of each CDR3. The D gene is left open where the match is weak. Not every row has a clone size; where given, it reads once, few, many or a size class.

clone_size j_call d_call v_call cdr3_aa cdr3_nt
- TRBJ2-2 TRBD2 TRBV15 CATSPASLAGVAGELFF TGTGCCACCAGCCCTGCTTCACTAGCGGGAGTTGCCGGGGAGCTGTTTTTT
- TRBJ2-3 TRBD2 TRBV5-6 CATKKREVSTDTQYF TGTGCCACCAAAAAGCGGGAGGTCTCCACAGATACGCAGTATTTT
many TRBJ1-2 - TRBV7-2 CASSLVDGSNYGYTF TGTGCCAGCAGCTTAGTTGACGGATCTAACTATGGCTACACCTTC
few TRBJ1-5 - TRBV20-1 CSAIGGYSNQPQHF TGCAGTGCTATAGGCGGTTATAGCAATCAGCCCCAGCATTTT
- TRBJ1-2 - TRBV3-1 CASSQDPMRGSSGYTF TGTGCCAGCAGCCAAGACCCGATGCGGGGGTCGAGTGGCTACACCTTC
- TRBJ2-1 - TRBV18 CASSPAGFREQFF TGTGCCAGCTCACCGGCAGGGTTCCGGGAGCAGTTCTTC
- TRBJ2-7 TRBD2 TRBV6-6 CASSYPGLAANEQYF TGTGCCAGCAGTTACCCCGGACTAGCGGCTAACGAGCAGTACTTC
- TRBJ2-6 - TRBV3-1 CASSLQSGANVLTF TGTGCCAGCAGCCTCCAGTCTGGGGCCAACGTCCTGACTTTC
- TRBJ2-7 - TRBV6-6 CASSPYRTGISYEQYF TGTGCCAGCAGTCCCTACCGAACAGGGATCTCCTACGAGCAGTACTTC
- TRBJ2-1 - TRBV7-9 CASSLSGGRNEQFF TGTGCCAGCAGCTTATCCGGGGGGCGCAATGAGCAGTTCTTC
few TRBJ2-1 - TRBV3-1 CASSANRAGEQFF TGTGCCAGCAGCGCCAACCGGGCGGGAGAGCAGTTCTTC
few TRBJ2-1 - TRBV12-3/TRBV12-4 CASSFFSEQFF TGTGCCAGCAGTTTCTTCAGTGAGCAGTTCTTC
few TRBJ2-1 - TRBV2 CASSDFNGGILSYNEQFF TGTGCCAGCAGTGATTTTAACGGGGGAATCCTCTCCTACAATGAGCAGTTCTTC
- TRBJ2-1 - TRBV4-3 CASSQAGSLYNEQFF TGCGCCAGCAGCCAAGCCGGGAGCCTCTACAATGAGCAGTTCTTC
- TRBJ2-7 - TRBV5-1 CASSLLSGPPGEQYF TGCGCCAGCAGCTTATTGAGCGGGCCCCCAGGGGAGCAGTACTTC
- TRBJ2-3 TRBD2 TRBV24-1 CATSDRTSGSTDTQYF TGTGCCACCAGTGACCGGACTAGCGGGAGCACAGATACGCAGTATTTT
once TRBJ1-3 - TRBV5-1 CASSLASLITEESSGNTIYF TGCGCCAGCAGCTTGGCCAGTTTGATCACAGAAGAGAGCTCTGGAAACACCATATATTTT
- TRBJ2-1 - TRBV28 CASSLGNRGEQFF TGTGCCAGCAGTTTAGGGAATCGGGGTGAGCAGTTCTTC
- TRBJ2-7 - TRBV27 CASSLVGRGTYEQYF TGTGCCAGCAGTTTAGTGGGACGGGGAACCTACGAGCAGTACTTC
- TRBJ1-1 - TRBV9 CASSVQGVPLNTEAFF TGTGCCAGCAGCGTACAGGGTGTACCCCTTAACACTGAAGCTTTCTTT
- TRBJ1-1 - TRBV28 CASLDTQEMNTEAFF TGTGCCAGCCTGGACACCCAGGAAATGAACACTGAAGCTTTCTTT
- TRBJ2-3 - TRBV6-2/TRBV6-3 CASSNPLDTQYF TGTGCCAGCAGTAACCCTCTAGATACGCAGTATTTT
- TRBJ2-2 TRBD1 TRBV29-1 CSAFDPGQHTGELFF TGCAGCGCATTCGATCCGGGACAGCACACCGGGGAGCTGTTTTTT
- TRBJ2-5 - TRBV7-2 CASSLERGWETQYF TGTGCCAGCAGCTTAGAGAGGGGCTGGGAGACCCAGTACTTC
once TRBJ1-1 - TRBV5-1 CASERDVNTEAFF TGCGCCAGCGAGAGGGATGTGAACACTGAAGCTTTCTTT
few TRBJ2-5 TRBD2 TRBV7-2 CASSLQGLRETQYF TGTGCCAGCAGCTTACAGGGACTACGAGAGACCCAGTACTTC
- TRBJ2-7 - TRBV28 CASKMSGSTYEQYF TGTGCCAGCAAAATGTCGGGGAGCACCTACGAGCAGTACTTC
- TRBJ1-1 - TRBV29-1 CSVELGWNTEAFF TGCAGCGTTGAATTAGGCTGGAACACTGAAGCTTTCTTT
- TRBJ1-2 TRBD1 TRBV6-5 CASRYRGDYGYTF TGTGCCAGCAGGTACAGGGGGGACTATGGCTACACCTTC
few TRBJ1-3 TRBD1 TRBV9 CASSVEGTDSGNTIYF TGTGCCAGCAGCGTAGAAGGGACAGACTCTGGAAACACCATATATTTT
- TRBJ1-4 TRBD1 TRBV9 CASSAGTGDILFF TGTGCCAGCAGCGCCGGGACAGGGGATATACTGTTTTTT
few TRBJ2-5 - TRBV6-6 CASRKGFEARREETQYF TGTGCCAGCCGTAAAGGGTTTGAGGCTAGACGGGAAGAGACCCAGTACTTC
- TRBJ1-3 - TRBV28 CASSLPWNTIYF TGTGCCAGCAGTTTACCTTGGAACACCATATATTTT
- TRBJ1-1 - TRBV5-5 CASSSDDRRGTEAFF TGTGCCAGCAGCTCCGATGACCGCAGGGGAACTGAAGCTTTCTTT
- TRBJ1-6 - TRBV18 CASSQTSWGNSPLHF TGTGCCAGCTCACAGACCTCTTGGGGGAATTCACCCCTCCACTTT
few TRBJ1-2 - TRBV12-3/TRBV12-4 CASPEGFNYGYTF TGTGCCAGTCCAGAGGGGTTCAACTATGGCTACACCTTC
- TRBJ2-7 TRBD2 TRBV4-3 CASSQEPSGSYEQYF TGCGCCAGCAGCCAAGAACCTAGCGGATCCTACGAGCAGTACTTC
few TRBJ2-1 - TRBV11-2 CASSYTNEQFF TGTGCCAGCAGCTATACCAATGAGCAGTTCTTC
- TRBJ2-5 - TRBV4-3 CASSQEIGTLETQYF TGCGCCAGCAGCCAAGAGATAGGGACCCTAGAGACCCAGTACTTC
few TRBJ1-2 - TRBV5-1 CASSFGQGTSISGYTF TGCGCCAGCAGCTTTGGTCAGGGGACCTCTATAAGTGGCTACACCTTC
- TRBJ2-5 - TRBV3-1 CASSQAETQYF TGTGCCAGCAGCCAAGCAGAGACCCAGTACTTC
few TRBJ1-3 - TRBV29-1 CSVVYYGTSGNTIYF TGCAGCGTTGTGTACTACGGGACCTCTGGAAACACCATATATTTT
- TRBJ2-1 - TRBV2 CASSEVFFGYEQFF TGTGCCAGCAGTGAGGTCTTTTTTGGGTATGAGCAGTTCTTC
few TRBJ1-1 - TRBV7-9 CASSPGGSTEAFF TGTGCCAGCAGCCCGGGCGGATCCACTGAAGCTTTCTTT
- TRBJ1-1 - TRBV7-2 CASSLAAGVNTEAFF TGTGCCAGCAGCTTAGCGGCAGGCGTGAACACTGAAGCTTTCTTT
few TRBJ1-1 - TRBV7-2 CASSFRVGNTEAFF TGTGCCAGCAGCTTCAGGGTGGGGAACACTGAAGCTTTCTTT
- TRBJ2-7 - TRBV7-9 CASSLGRLSSYEQYF TGTGCCAGCAGCTTAGGGCGGCTATCCTCCTACGAGCAGTACTTC
- TRBJ1-5 TRBD1 TRBV5-6 CASSWGQGRQPQHF TGTGCCAGCAGCTGGGGACAGGGAAGGCAGCCCCAGCATTTT
- TRBJ2-3 - TRBV25-1 CASSSGDEPTGSADTQYF TGTGCCAGCAGCTCTGGGGATGAGCCCACAGGGAGCGCAGATACGCAGTATTTT
- TRBJ2-2 - TRBV4-3 CASSHGRLTGELFF TGCGCCAGCAGCCATGGCAGATTAACCGGGGAGCTGTTTTTT
- TRBJ1-2 - TRBV18 CASSAQDSNYGYTF TGTGCCAGCTCAGCACAGGACAGCAACTATGGCTACACCTTC
- TRBJ2-2 TRBD2 TRBV6-6 CASRDPGLAGTGELFF TGTGCCAGCAGAGATCCGGGACTAGCGGGAACTGGGGAGCTGTTTTTT
few TRBJ2-2 - TRBV29-1 CSVVDSSNTGELFF TGCAGCGTCGTCGACAGTTCGAACACCGGGGAGCTGTTTTTT
- TRBJ2-5 TRBD2 TRBV27 CASSFSGREETQYF TGTGCCAGCAGTTTTAGCGGGAGGGAAGAGACCCAGTACTTC
few TRBJ2-3 TRBD2 TRBV5-4 CASSAGTRGTDTQYF TGTGCCAGCAGCGCCGGGACTAGGGGGACAGATACGCAGTATTTT
few TRBJ2-3 - TRBV29-1 CSDQGEDTDTQYF TGCAGCGACCAGGGAGAGGACACAGATACGCAGTATTTT
few TRBJ1-1 - TRBV9 CASSLDGGSAFF TGTGCCAGCAGCCTGGACGGGGGCTCAGCTTTCTTT
- TRBJ1-6 TRBD1 TRBV9 CASSSPHRTGGNSPLHF TGTGCCAGCAGTTCTCCCCATCGGACAGGTGGAAATTCACCCCTCCACTTT
- TRBJ1-1 TRBD1 TRBV5-6 CASSANPTGVGTEAFF TGTGCCAGCAGCGCCAACCCGACAGGGGTGGGCACTGAAGCTTTCTTT